Listed below are T cell receptor beta chains from one sample, sequenced in a study of cytomegalovirus exposure and HLA in healthy donors. Sequencing used immunoSEQ multiplex PCR; TCRdb keeps in-frame clones, though not all of them. The sample shows some 120,000 clones, approximately 80% of them seen only once. The specimen sequenced was PBMCs. The receptor source for this set is a woman between 18 and 29 years old in good health and CMV-seronegative. Both conserved end residues are part of each CDR3. D genes are given only for firm matches. The listing skips clone size in some rows; elsewhere it reads once, few, many or a size class.

v_call: TRBV28; j_call: TRBJ2-3; d_call: NA; clone_size: NA; cdr3_aa: CASSSQGDKVDTQYF; cdr3_nt: TGTGCCAGCAGTTCACAGGGAGATAAAGTCGATACGCAGTATTTT
v_call: TRBV7-2; j_call: TRBJ2-5; d_call: TRBD1; clone_size: NA; cdr3_aa: CASSFVATGEETQYF; cdr3_nt: TGTGCCAGCAGCTTTGTCGCCACAGGGGAAGAGACCCAGTACTTC
v_call: TRBV7-9; j_call: TRBJ1-1; d_call: NA; clone_size: few; cdr3_aa: CASSPGVMNTEAFF; cdr3_nt: TGTGCCAGCAGCCCGGGGGTCATGAACACTGAAGCTTTCTTT
v_call: TRBV2; j_call: TRBJ2-7; d_call: NA; clone_size: NA; cdr3_aa: CASGGEQYF; cdr3_nt: TGTGCCAGCGGAGGGGAGCAGTACTTC
v_call: TRBV10-3; j_call: TRBJ1-2; d_call: NA; clone_size: NA; cdr3_aa: CAIRRDNYGYTF; cdr3_nt: TGTGCCATCAGGCGGGACAACTATGGCTACACCTTC
v_call: TRBV7-8; j_call: TRBJ2-1; d_call: NA; clone_size: NA; cdr3_aa: CASIPTYRGLGYNEQFF; cdr3_nt: TGTGCCAGCATTCCCACGTATAGGGGATTGGGATACAATGAGCAGTTCTTC
v_call: TRBV5-6; j_call: TRBJ2-2; d_call: NA; clone_size: few; cdr3_aa: CASSSYLPGGLNTGELFF; cdr3_nt: TGTGCCAGCAGCTCCTACCTCCCCGGGGGACTCAACACCGGGGAGCTGTTTTTT
v_call: TRBV7-6; j_call: TRBJ2-2; d_call: NA; clone_size: NA; cdr3_aa: CASSLVAVANTGELFF; cdr3_nt: TGTGCCAGCAGCTTAGTTGCAGTGGCGAACACCGGGGAGCTGTTTTTT
v_call: TRBV4-3; j_call: TRBJ1-5; d_call: NA; clone_size: few; cdr3_aa: CASSLGRGSNQPQHF; cdr3_nt: TGCGCCAGCAGCCTCGGTCGGGGTAGCAATCAGCCCCAGCATTTT
v_call: TRBV11-2; j_call: TRBJ1-5; d_call: TRBD1; clone_size: few; cdr3_aa: CASSQTGGNQPQHF; cdr3_nt: TGTGCCAGCAGTCAAACAGGGGGCAACCAGCCCCAGCATTTT
v_call: TRBV5-1; j_call: TRBJ1-6; d_call: NA; clone_size: NA; cdr3_aa: CASSLVFGGGNSPLHF; cdr3_nt: TGCGCCAGCAGCTTGGTCTTTGGAGGAGGAAATTCACCCCTCCACTTT
v_call: TRBV4-1; j_call: TRBJ2-3; d_call: TRBD2; clone_size: NA; cdr3_aa: CASTKAGGLLDTQYF; cdr3_nt: TGCGCCAGCACCAAAGCGGGGGGACTTTTAGATACGCAGTATTTT
v_call: TRBV5-6; j_call: TRBJ2-2; d_call: NA; clone_size: NA; cdr3_aa: CASSWFNQGNTGELFF; cdr3_nt: TGTGCCAGCAGCTGGTTTAATCAGGGGAACACCGGGGAGCTGTTTTTT
v_call: TRBV9; j_call: TRBJ2-7; d_call: NA; clone_size: few; cdr3_aa: CASSVEPGAEQYF; cdr3_nt: TGTGCCAGCAGCGTAGAACCAGGGGCCGAGCAGTACTTC
v_call: TRBV12-5; j_call: TRBJ2-3; d_call: NA; clone_size: NA; cdr3_aa: CASGERSGGADTQYF; cdr3_nt: TGTGCTAGTGGTGAACGCTCAGGAGGTGCAGATACGCAGTATTTT
v_call: TRBV7-2; j_call: TRBJ2-5; d_call: TRBD2; clone_size: once; cdr3_aa: CASSSRTSGGSETQYF; cdr3_nt: TGTGCCAGCAGCTCGAGGACTAGCGGGGGCTCAGAGACCCAGTACTTC
v_call: TRBV7-2; j_call: TRBJ1-4; d_call: TRBD1; clone_size: NA; cdr3_aa: CASSRRDRGRDEKLFF; cdr3_nt: TGTGCCAGCAGCAGACGGGACAGGGGCCGGGATGAAAAACTGTTTTTT
v_call: TRBV5-4; j_call: TRBJ2-7; d_call: NA; clone_size: NA; cdr3_aa: CASSVLQYEQYF; cdr3_nt: TGTGCCAGCAGCGTCCTACAGTACGAGCAGTACTTC
v_call: TRBV9; j_call: TRBJ1-3; d_call: NA; clone_size: NA; cdr3_aa: CASSVGNQGNTIYF; cdr3_nt: TGTGCCAGCAGCGTAGGCAACCAGGGAAACACCATATATTTT
v_call: TRBV6-5; j_call: TRBJ1-1; d_call: NA; clone_size: NA; cdr3_aa: CASSYGRGDTEAFF; cdr3_nt: TGTGCCAGCAGTTACGGCCGGGGGGACACTGAAGCTTTCTTT
v_call: TRBV11-2; j_call: TRBJ1-1; d_call: NA; clone_size: once; cdr3_aa: CASSDRWTEAFF; cdr3_nt: TGTGCCAGCAGCGACAGGTGGACTGAAGCTTTCTTT
v_call: TRBV5-5; j_call: TRBJ2-1; d_call: TRBD1; clone_size: NA; cdr3_aa: CASSLVGHQQGYNEQFF; cdr3_nt: TGTGCCAGCAGCTTGGTGGGGCATCAACAGGGGTACAATGAGCAGTTCTTC
v_call: TRBV10-2; j_call: TRBJ1-1; d_call: NA; clone_size: NA; cdr3_aa: CASRTPGDTEAFF; cdr3_nt: TGCGCCAGCAGGACCCCCGGAGACACTGAAGCTTTCTTT
v_call: TRBV27; j_call: TRBJ2-7; d_call: TRBD1; clone_size: NA; cdr3_aa: CASSFFPPGQGWTEQYF; cdr3_nt: TGTGCCAGCAGTTTTTTCCCGCCGGGACAGGGGTGGACCGAGCAGTACTTC
v_call: TRBV10-3; j_call: TRBJ1-2; d_call: NA; clone_size: once; cdr3_aa: CAISESREGPYGYTF; cdr3_nt: TGTGCCATCAGTGAGTCGAGGGAGGGACCGTATGGCTACACCTTC
v_call: TRBV15; j_call: TRBJ1-2; d_call: NA; clone_size: NA; cdr3_aa: CATSRDWRAVNYGYTF; cdr3_nt: TGTGCCACCAGCAGAGATTGGAGGGCAGTCAACTATGGCTACACCTTC
v_call: TRBV10-1; j_call: TRBJ2-7; d_call: TRBD1; clone_size: few; cdr3_aa: CASSRTGGEQYF; cdr3_nt: TGCGCCAGCAGTAGAACAGGGGGCGAGCAGTACTTC
v_call: TRBV5-1; j_call: TRBJ2-7; d_call: TRBD1; clone_size: NA; cdr3_aa: CASSFGDRGFYEQYF; cdr3_nt: TGCGCCAGCAGCTTCGGGGACAGGGGTTTTTACGAGCAGTACTTC
v_call: TRBV11-2; j_call: TRBJ1-2; d_call: TRBD1; clone_size: NA; cdr3_aa: CASSSVPGQGYYGYTF; cdr3_nt: TGTGCCAGCAGCTCCGTCCCGGGACAGGGGTACTATGGCTACACCTTC
v_call: TRBV9; j_call: TRBJ1-2; d_call: NA; clone_size: NA; cdr3_aa: CASSVRGGDGYTF; cdr3_nt: TGTGCCAGCAGCGTAAGAGGGGGTGACGGCTACACCTTC
v_call: TRBV6-1; j_call: TRBJ1-2; d_call: NA; clone_size: NA; cdr3_aa: CASSQGQSYTF; cdr3_nt: TGTGCCAGCAGCCAGGGCCAGAGCTACACCTTC
v_call: TRBV5-4; j_call: TRBJ2-7; d_call: TRBD1; clone_size: NA; cdr3_aa: CASSLDGTGSEQYF; cdr3_nt: TGTGCCAGCAGCTTGGATGGGACAGGGTCCGAGCAGTACTTC
v_call: TRBV7-2; j_call: TRBJ1-2; d_call: NA; clone_size: once; cdr3_aa: CASSPMQGWSYTF; cdr3_nt: TGTGCCAGCAGCCCCATGCAGGGTTGGAGCTACACCTTC
v_call: TRBV2; j_call: TRBJ1-5; d_call: TRBD1; clone_size: NA; cdr3_aa: CASSRTGAGSNQPQHF; cdr3_nt: TGTGCCAGCAGCAGGACAGGGGCCGGGTCCAATCAGCCCCAGCATTTT
v_call: TRBV4-3; j_call: TRBJ1-6; d_call: NA; clone_size: NA; cdr3_aa: CASSPRQASGSPLHF; cdr3_nt: TGCGCCAGCAGCCCCCGACAGGCCTCGGGTTCACCCCTCCACTTT
v_call: TRBV7-9; j_call: TRBJ1-4; d_call: NA; clone_size: once; cdr3_aa: CASSLGGTRNEKLFF; cdr3_nt: TGTGCCAGCAGCCTAGGGGGGACACGTAATGAAAAACTGTTTTTT
v_call: TRBV18; j_call: TRBJ2-1; d_call: TRBD1; clone_size: NA; cdr3_aa: CASSPKQGVTGNEQFF; cdr3_nt: TGTGCCAGCTCACCGAAACAGGGGGTAACGGGGAATGAGCAGTTCTTC
v_call: TRBV2; j_call: TRBJ2-2; d_call: TRBD1; clone_size: NA; cdr3_aa: CASSETGTGGSAGELFF; cdr3_nt: TGTGCCAGCAGTGAGACGGGGACAGGGGGCTCGGCCGGGGAGCTGTTTTTT
v_call: TRBV15; j_call: TRBJ2-5; d_call: NA; clone_size: once; cdr3_aa: CATSRERGILGETQYF; cdr3_nt: TGTGCCACCAGCAGAGAGAGGGGGATCCTAGGGGAGACCCAGTACTTC
v_call: TRBV18; j_call: TRBJ1-5; d_call: NA; clone_size: NA; cdr3_aa: CASSPPGTNQPQHF; cdr3_nt: TGTGCCAGCTCACCACCGGGCACAAATCAGCCCCAGCATTTT
v_call: TRBV15; j_call: TRBJ1-1; d_call: NA; clone_size: NA; cdr3_aa: CATSRARSRVFDTEAFF; cdr3_nt: TGTGCCACCAGCAGAGCACGCAGCAGGGTTTTTGACACTGAAGCTTTCTTT
v_call: TRBV5-8; j_call: TRBJ2-1; d_call: TRBD2; clone_size: NA; cdr3_aa: CASSPGTSGVWGQFF; cdr3_nt: TGTGCCAGCAGCCCGGGGACTAGCGGGGTCTGGGGGCAGTTCTTC
v_call: TRBV5-8; j_call: TRBJ1-2; d_call: NA; clone_size: NA; cdr3_aa: CASSLGGPTNYGYTF; cdr3_nt: TGTGCCAGCAGCTTGGGGGGGCCTACTAACTATGGCTACACCTTC
v_call: TRBV18; j_call: TRBJ1-2; d_call: NA; clone_size: NA; cdr3_aa: CASSPPAGQGNYGYTF; cdr3_nt: TGTGCCAGCTCACCACCCGCGGGGCAGGGCAACTATGGCTACACCTTC
v_call: TRBV11-2; j_call: TRBJ2-3; d_call: TRBD2; clone_size: NA; cdr3_aa: CASSLVAGAAADTQYF; cdr3_nt: TGTGCCAGCAGCTTAGTAGCGGGAGCGGCGGCAGATACGCAGTATTTT
v_call: TRBV19; j_call: TRBJ2-2; d_call: NA; clone_size: NA; cdr3_aa: CASSEADLRFSEELFF; cdr3_nt: TGTGCCAGTAGTGAAGCGGACTTACGGTTTAGTGAGGAGCTGTTTTTT
v_call: TRBV5-1; j_call: TRBJ1-2; d_call: NA; clone_size: few; cdr3_aa: CASSLGGSKIYGYTF; cdr3_nt: TGCGCCAGCAGCTTGGGAGGGTCTAAGATCTATGGCTACACCTTC
v_call: TRBV6-1; j_call: TRBJ1-1; d_call: TRBD1; clone_size: once; cdr3_aa: CAGGGRPNTEAFF; cdr3_nt: TGTGCAGGAGGGGGCAGACCGAACACTGAAGCTTTCTTT
v_call: TRBV10-3; j_call: TRBJ2-3; d_call: TRBD2; clone_size: NA; cdr3_aa: CAISERLAGTDTQYF; cdr3_nt: TGTGCCATCAGTGAGCGGCTAGCGGGGACAGATACGCAGTATTTT
v_call: TRBV7-3; j_call: TRBJ1-6; d_call: TRBD1; clone_size: NA; cdr3_aa: CASSLKGQGGSPLHF; cdr3_nt: TGTGCCAGCAGCTTAAAGGGACAGGGAGGTTCACCCCTCCACTTT
v_call: TRBV7-8; j_call: TRBJ1-2; d_call: NA; clone_size: NA; cdr3_aa: CASSLYRSTHGYTF; cdr3_nt: TGTGCCAGCAGCTTGTACAGGAGCACACATGGCTACACCTTC
v_call: TRBV5-1; j_call: TRBJ2-3; d_call: TRBD2; clone_size: NA; cdr3_aa: CASTSSPGGSTDTQYF; cdr3_nt: TGCGCCAGCACCTCAAGCCCCGGGGGGAGCACAGATACGCAGTATTTT
v_call: TRBV5-6; j_call: TRBJ1-4; d_call: TRBD1; clone_size: few; cdr3_aa: CASSKETGLEEKLFF; cdr3_nt: TGTGCCAGCAGCAAGGAGACAGGGCTTGAGGAAAAACTGTTTTTT
v_call: TRBV10-1; j_call: TRBJ2-7; d_call: NA; clone_size: once; cdr3_aa: CASGGQGLSEQYF; cdr3_nt: TGCGCCAGCGGCGGCCAGGGATTAAGCGAGCAGTACTTC
v_call: TRBV5-1; j_call: TRBJ1-1; d_call: TRBD1; clone_size: NA; cdr3_aa: CASRRQGAITEAFF; cdr3_nt: TGCGCCAGCAGGCGACAGGGGGCGATCACTGAAGCTTTCTTT